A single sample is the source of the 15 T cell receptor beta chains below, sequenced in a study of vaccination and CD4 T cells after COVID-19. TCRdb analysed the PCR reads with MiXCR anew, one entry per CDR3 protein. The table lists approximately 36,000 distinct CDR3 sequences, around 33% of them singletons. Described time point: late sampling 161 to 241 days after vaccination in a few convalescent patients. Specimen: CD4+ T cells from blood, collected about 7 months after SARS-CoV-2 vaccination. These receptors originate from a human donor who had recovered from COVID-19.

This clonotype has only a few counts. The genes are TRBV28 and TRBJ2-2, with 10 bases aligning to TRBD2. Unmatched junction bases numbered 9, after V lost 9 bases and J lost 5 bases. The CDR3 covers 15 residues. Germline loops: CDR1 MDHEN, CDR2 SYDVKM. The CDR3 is CASARTTSGTGELFF. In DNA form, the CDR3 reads TGTGCCAGTGCACGGACGACTAGCGGGACCGGGGAGCTGTTTTTT. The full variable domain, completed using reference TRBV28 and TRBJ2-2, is DVKVTQSSRYLVKRTGEKVFLECVQDMDHENMFWYRQDPGLGLRLIYFSYDVKMKEKGDIPEGYSVSREKKERFSLILESASTNQTSMYLCASARTTSGTGELFFGEGSRLTVL.

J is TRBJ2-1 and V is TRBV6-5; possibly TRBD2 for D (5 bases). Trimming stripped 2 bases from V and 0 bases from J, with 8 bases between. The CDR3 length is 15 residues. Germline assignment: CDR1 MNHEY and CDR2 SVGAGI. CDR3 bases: TGTGCCAGCAGTTACGAACTAGACTCCTACAATGAGCAGTTCTTC. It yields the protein CASSYELDSYNEQFF.

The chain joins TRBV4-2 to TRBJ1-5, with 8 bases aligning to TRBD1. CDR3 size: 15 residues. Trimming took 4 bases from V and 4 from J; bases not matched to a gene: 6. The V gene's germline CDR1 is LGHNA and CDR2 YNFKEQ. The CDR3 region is CASSPDRATNQPQHF. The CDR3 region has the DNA TGTGCCAGCAGCCCGGACAGGGCTACGAATCAGCCCCAGCATTTT.

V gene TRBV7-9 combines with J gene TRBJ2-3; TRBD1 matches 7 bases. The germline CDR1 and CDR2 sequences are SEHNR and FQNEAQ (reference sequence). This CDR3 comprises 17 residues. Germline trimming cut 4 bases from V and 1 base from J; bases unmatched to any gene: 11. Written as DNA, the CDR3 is TGTGCCAGCAGCTCAGGAAAACGGCAGGGGGGCACAGATACGCAGTATTTT. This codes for CASSSGKRQGGTDTQYF.

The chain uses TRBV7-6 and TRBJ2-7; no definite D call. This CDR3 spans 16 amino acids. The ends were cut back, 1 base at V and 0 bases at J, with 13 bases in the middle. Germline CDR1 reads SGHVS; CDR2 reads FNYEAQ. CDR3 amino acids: CASSLDGGLSSYEQYF. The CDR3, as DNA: TGTGCCAGCAGCTTAGACGGCGGATTGAGCTCCTACGAGCAGTACTTC.

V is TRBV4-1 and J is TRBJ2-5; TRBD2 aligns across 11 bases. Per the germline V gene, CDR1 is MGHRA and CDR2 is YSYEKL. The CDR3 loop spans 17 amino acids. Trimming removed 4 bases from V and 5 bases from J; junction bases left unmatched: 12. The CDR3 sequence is CASSLRTRLAGKETQYF. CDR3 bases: TGCGCCAGCAGCCTTAGGACTAGACTAGCGGGAAAGGAGACCCAGTACTTC.

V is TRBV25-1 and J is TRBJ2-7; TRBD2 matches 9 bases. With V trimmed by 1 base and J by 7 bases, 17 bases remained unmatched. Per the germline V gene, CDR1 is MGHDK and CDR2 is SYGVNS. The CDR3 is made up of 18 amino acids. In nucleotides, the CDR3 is TGTGCCAGCAGTGAATCTGGCGGGAGGGCCGATCGGGCTGGGGAGCAGTACTTC. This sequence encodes CASSESGGRADRAGEQYF.

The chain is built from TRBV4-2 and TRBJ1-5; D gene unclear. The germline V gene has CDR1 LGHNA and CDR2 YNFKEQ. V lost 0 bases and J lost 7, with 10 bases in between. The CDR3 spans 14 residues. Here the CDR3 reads CASSQEGWWQPQHF. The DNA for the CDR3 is TGTGCCAGCAGCCAAGAAGGGTGGTGGCAGCCCCAGCATTTT.

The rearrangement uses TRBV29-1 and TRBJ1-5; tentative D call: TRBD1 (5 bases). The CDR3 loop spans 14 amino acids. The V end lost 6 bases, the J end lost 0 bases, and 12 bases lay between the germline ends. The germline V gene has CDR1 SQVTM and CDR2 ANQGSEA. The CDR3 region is CSVGRENSNQPQHF. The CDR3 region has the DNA TGCAGCGTCGGCAGGGAGAATAGCAATCAGCCCCAGCATTTT. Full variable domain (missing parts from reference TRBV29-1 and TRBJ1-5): SAVISQKPSRDICQRGTSLTIQCQVDSQVTMMFWYRQQPGQSLTLIATANQGSEATYESGFVIDKFPISRPNLTFSTLTVSNMSPEDSSIYLCSVGRENSNQPQHFGDGTRLSIL.

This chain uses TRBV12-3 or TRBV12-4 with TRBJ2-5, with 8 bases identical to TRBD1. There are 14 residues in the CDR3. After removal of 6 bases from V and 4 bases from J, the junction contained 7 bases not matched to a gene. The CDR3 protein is CASSPRTGRETQYF. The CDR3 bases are TGTGCCAGCAGCCCCCGGACAGGGAGAGAGACCCAGTACTTC.

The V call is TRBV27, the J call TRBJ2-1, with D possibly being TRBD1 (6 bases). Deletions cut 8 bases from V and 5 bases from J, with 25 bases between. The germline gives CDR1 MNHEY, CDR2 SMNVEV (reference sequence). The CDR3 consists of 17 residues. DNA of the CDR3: TGTGCCAGCGGACCCCTCAAGCAGGGGCGAAAACACAATGAGCAGTTCTTC. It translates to CASGPLKQGRKHNEQFF.

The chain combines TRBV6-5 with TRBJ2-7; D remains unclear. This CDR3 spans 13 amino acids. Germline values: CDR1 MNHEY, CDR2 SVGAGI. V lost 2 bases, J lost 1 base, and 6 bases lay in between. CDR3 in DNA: TGTGCCAGCAGTTACGCTGTGTCCTACGAGCAGTACTTC. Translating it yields CASSYAVSYEQYF.

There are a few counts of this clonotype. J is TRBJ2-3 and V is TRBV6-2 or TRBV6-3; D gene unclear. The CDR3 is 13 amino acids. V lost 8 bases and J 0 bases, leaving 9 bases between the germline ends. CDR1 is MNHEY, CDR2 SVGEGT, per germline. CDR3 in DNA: TGTGCCAGCCGACCGGACAGCACAGATACGCAGTATTTT. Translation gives CASRPDSTDTQYF.

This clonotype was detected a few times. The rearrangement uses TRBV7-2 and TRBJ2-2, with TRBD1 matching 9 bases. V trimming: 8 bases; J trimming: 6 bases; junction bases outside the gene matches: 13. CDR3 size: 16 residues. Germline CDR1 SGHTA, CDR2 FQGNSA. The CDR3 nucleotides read TGTGCCAGCCGCAAAACAGGACAGGGGATGGCCGGGGAGCTGTTTTTT. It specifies CASRKTGQGMAGELFF. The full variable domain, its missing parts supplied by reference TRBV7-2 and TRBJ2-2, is GAGVSQSPSNKVTEKGKDVELRCDPISGHTALYWYRQSLGQGLEFLIYFQGNSAPDKSGLPSDRFSAERTGGSVSTLTIQRTQQEDSAVYLCASRKTGQGMAGELFFGEGSRLTVL.

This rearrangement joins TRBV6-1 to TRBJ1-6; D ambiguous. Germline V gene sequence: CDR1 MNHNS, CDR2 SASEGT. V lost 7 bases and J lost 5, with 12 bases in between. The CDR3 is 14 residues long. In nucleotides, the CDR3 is TGTGCCAGCAAAAGGGAACTAAATAATTCACCCCTCCACTTT. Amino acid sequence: CASKRELNNSPLHF.